Presented here are 19 T cell receptor beta chains from one specimen sequenced in a study of shared clonotypes between healthy human individuals. The protocol was immunoSEQ multiplex PCR, while the TCRdb copy is restricted to in-frame clones and leaves out a portion. The sample consists of fewer than 3 million clones, roughly 92% of them appearing once. Sequenced sample: naive CD4+ T cells from PBMCs. Subset given: CD45RA+ positively selected. The receptors originated from a man younger than 35 in good health. Some clones in this sample may be carry-over from other donors' samples.

The chain employs TRBV4-1 and TRBJ2-4, with D perhaps matching TRBD1 or TRBD2 (5 bases each). The CDR3 contains 13 residues. Looked up from germline, CDR1 is MGHRA and CDR2 is YSYEKL. Trimming stripped 6 bases from V and 9 bases from J, with 15 bases between. CDR3 amino acids: CASSQPAGGIQYF. The CDR3 coding sequence is TGCGCCAGCAGTCAACCAGCTGGGGGCATTCAGTACTTC.

The chain recombines TRBV7-7 with TRBJ2-5; D may correspond to TRBD1 or TRBD2 (5 bases each). The CDR3 is made up of 14 amino acids. The ends were cut back, 1 base at V and 7 bases at J, with 13 bases in the middle. From germline, CDR1 is SSHAT and CDR2 FNYEAQ (reference sequence). For the CDR3, the DNA is TGTGCCAGCAGCTTAGGTCCAGGGAGAGGGACCCAGTACTTC. Residues: CASSLGPGRGTQYF.

V gene TRBV5-6 combines with J gene TRBJ2-3; D unresolved. Germline CDR1 SGHDT, CDR2 YYEEEE. V was trimmed by 4 bases and J by 1 base, leaving 13 bases between them. The CDR3 consists of 15 residues. The DNA for the CDR3 is TGTGCCAGCAGCACCCTTGGTGCAGGCACAGATACGCAGTATTTT. Its translation: CASSTLGAGTDTQYF.

The table lists this clone with a few counts. The genes are TRBV9 and TRBJ2-7, with a tentative D call TRBD1 (5 bases). Between the trimmed V and J ends, which lost 0 bases and 5 bases, there was a span of 15 bases. CDR1 SGDLS and CDR2 YYNGEE come from the germline V gene. This CDR3 contains 15 residues. DNA for the CDR3: TGTGCCAGCAGCGTAGAGGGCAGGGTCCAAAACGAGCAGTACTTC. It yields the protein CASSVEGRVQNEQYF.

The chain joins TRBV9 to TRBJ1-2, with D perhaps matching TRBD1 (5 bases). V lost 0 bases to trimming and J lost 0 bases, with 12 bases between them. This CDR3 comprises 16 residues. Germline values: CDR1 SGDLS, CDR2 YYNGEE. In nucleotides, the CDR3 is TGTGCCAGCAGCGTAGGGGGGACCCAAGCTAACTATGGCTACACCTTC. Protein product: CASSVGGTQANYGYTF.

Concerning this clone: An end of the junction differs from the germline gene, which may be a read error. Other DNA variants within this sample encode the same CDR3. The rearrangement joins TRBV19 to TRBJ1-5; tentatively, D is TRBD1 (5 bases). CDR3 length equals 14 residues. The germline gives CDR1 LNHDA, CDR2 SQIVND (reference sequence). The CDR3 DNA follows: TGTGCCAGTAGTTTAGACAGTAGCAATCAGCCCCAGCATTTT. Translating gives CASSLDSSNQPQHF.

This rearrangement joins TRBV7-9 to TRBJ1-4; 8 positions match TRBD1. Germline CDR1 is SEHNR and CDR2 is FQNEAQ (reference sequence). CDR3 length equals 17 residues. Unmatched junction bases numbered 10, after V lost 5 bases and J lost 2 bases. CDR3 sequence reads: CASSTDRVGETNEKLFF. In nucleotides, the CDR3 is TGTGCCAGCAGCACGGACAGGGTAGGCGAGACTAATGAAAAACTGTTTTTT. Drawing the rest from reference TRBV7-9 and TRBJ1-4, the complete variable domain is DTGVSQNPRHKITKRGQNVTFRCDPISEHNRLYWYRQTLGQGPEFLTYFQNEAQLEKSRLLSDRFSAERPKGSFSTLEIQRTEQGDSAMYLCASSTDRVGETNEKLFFGSGTQLSVL.

The chain recombines TRBV29-1 with TRBJ2-5; tentative D call: TRBD1 (5 bases). CDR1 and CDR2 (germline): SQVTM, ANQGSEA. Between the trimmed V and J ends, which lost 7 bases and 2 bases, there was a span of 20 bases. The length of the CDR3 is 15 residues. CDR3 loop: CSAARPGLIQETQYF. CDR3 in DNA: TGCAGCGCTGCACGGCCAGGGCTGATACAAGAGACCCAGTACTTC.

The chain links TRBV2 to TRBJ2-1; 8 positions match TRBD1. The CDR3 runs to 15 residues. The V and J ends lost 5 bases and 8 bases, in that order; junction bases with no gene match: 11. Germline V lookup: CDR1 SNHLY, CDR2 FYNNEI. The CDR3 sequence is CASSTQTGEVDEQFF. The DNA of the CDR3 is TGTGCCAGCAGTACGCAGACAGGGGAGGTCGATGAGCAGTTCTTC.

This clone was observed a few times. The chain uses TRBV18 and TRBJ1-1; unclear D gene. V was pared by 6 bases and J by 1 base, with 9 bases between. Looked up from germline, CDR1 is KGHSH and CDR2 is LQKENI. The CDR3 is 13 amino acids. The CDR3 sequence is CASSHDSNTEAFF. The DNA for the CDR3 is TGTGCCAGCTCGCATGACTCGAACACTGAAGCTTTCTTT. Full variable domain (outside the CDR3, taken from reference TRBV18 and TRBJ1-1): NAGVMQNPRHLVRRRGQEARLRCSPMKGHSHVYWYRQLPEEGLKFMVYLQKENIIDESGMPKERFSAEFPKEGPSILRIQQVVRGDSAAYFCASSHDSNTEAFFGQGTRLTVV.

The chain has TRBV28 and TRBJ1-1; maybe TRBD1 (5 bases). V was trimmed by 5 bases and J by 0 bases, leaving 16 bases between them. CDR3 length: 16 amino acids. Germline-derived CDR1 and CDR2 are MDHEN and SYDVKM. The CDR3 region is CASSRFQGGLNTEAFF. CDR3 nucleotide sequence: TGTGCCAGCAGTCGCTTCCAGGGTGGCCTGAACACTGAAGCTTTCTTT.

The chain employs TRBV6-5 and TRBJ2-1, with D hard to call. This CDR3 comprises 12 residues. The V gene's germline CDR1 is MNHEY and CDR2 SVGAGI. The V gene lost 0 bases and the J gene lost 10 bases, with 7 bases spanning the gap. For the CDR3, the DNA is TGTGCCAGCAGTTACTCGACCGGGGAGCAGTTCTTC. Protein product: CASSYSTGEQFF.

A word on this clone: The same CDR3 can be traced to other DNA sequences in this sample. This rearrangement joins TRBV6-1 to TRBJ2-6, with a possible D match to TRBD1 (6 bases). CDR3 length equals 15 residues. Germline assignment: CDR1 MNHNS and CDR2 SASEGT. V dropped 5 bases and J dropped 4 bases, with 12 bases sitting between them. The CDR3 sequence: CASSTQGSGANVLTF. CDR3 DNA sequence: TGTGCCAGCAGTACCCAGGGGTCCGGGGCCAACGTCCTGACTTTC.

The chain links TRBV5-4 to TRBJ1-5; the D is unclear. The CDR3 is 14 residues long. The germline V gene has CDR1 SGHNT and CDR2 YYREEE (reference sequence). Trimming took off 4 bases at V and 3 bases at J, with 11 bases between the two ends. The DNA for the CDR3 is TGTGCCAGCAGCCGCCGGTTTTCCAATCAGCCCCAGCATTTT. The encoded protein is CASSRRFSNQPQHF.

The genes are TRBV28 and TRBJ2-1; D is perhaps TRBD1 or TRBD2 (7 bases each). The germline V gene has CDR1 MDHEN and CDR2 SYDVKM. The V end was cut by 1 base, the J end by 8 bases, with 15 bases between. The CDR3 totals 15 residues. CDR3 nucleotide sequence: TGTGCCAGCAGTTTATCCCAGGGGGGAGGGTATGAGCAGTTCTTC. Its translation is CASSLSQGGGYEQFF.

The J gene is TRBJ2-1, the V gene TRBV9; 11 bases line up with TRBD1. Germline lookup yields CDR1 SGDLS and CDR2 YYNGEE. Trimming removed 4 bases from V and 2 bases from J; junction bases left unmatched: 2. This CDR3 is built from 15 residues. Written as DNA, the CDR3 is TGTGCCAGCAGCTCGGGACAGGGGGCCTACAATGAGCAGTTCTTC. Translating gives CASSSGQGAYNEQFF.

This chain links TRBV19 with TRBJ2-1; D is possibly TRBD2 (6 bases). Germline CDR1 LNHDA, CDR2 SQIVND (reference sequence). The CDR3 length is 17 residues. Between the trimmed V and J ends, which lost 3 bases and 2 bases, there was a span of 17 bases. The CDR3 coding sequence is TGTGCCAGTAGTATCCCGCGCGGGGAGCGGACCTACAATGAGCAGTTCTTC. Translated, it gives CASSIPRGERTYNEQFF.

With regard to this clone: This same CDR3 is encoded by further DNA sequences in the sample. This chain links TRBV7-3 with TRBJ2-5; D unresolved. Looked up from germline, CDR1 is SGHTA and CDR2 is FQGTGA. This CDR3 spans 13 amino acids. V was cut by 3 bases and J by 2 bases, with 7 bases left in between. The DNA for the CDR3 is TGTGCCAGCAGCTTGAGCAGACAAGAGACCCAGTACTTC. Amino acid sequence: CASSLSRQETQYF.

The chain employs TRBV4-1 and TRBJ2-5; D remains unclear. The V gene's germline CDR1 is MGHRA and CDR2 YSYEKL. The CDR3 runs 15 residues. The V and J ends lost 3 bases and 5 bases respectively, with 16 bases between them. The CDR3 reads CASSQFVLAPETQYF. CDR3 DNA: TGCGCCAGCAGCCAGTTCGTTCTGGCCCCGGAGACCCAGTACTTC.